The 32 T cell receptor beta chains below were found in one sample sequenced in a study of blood T cell repertoires in COVID-19. Profiled with immunoSEQ multiplex PCR; TCRdb holds only in-frame clones, not every one. The repertoire has a few hundred thousand clones, 80% to 90% of them found once; the top ten carry about 1.2%. Sequenced material: peripheral blood. The receptor source for this set is a woman between 45 and 60 years old with acute or convalescent COVID-19.

This clone was detected a few times. The chain uses TRBV19 and TRBJ2-3; D remains unclear. Germline loops: CDR1 LNHDA, CDR2 SQIVND (reference sequence). Trimming removed 7 bases from V and 0 bases from J, with 8 bases in between. This CDR3 contains 13 residues. The CDR3 spells CASNAYSTDTQYF. CDR3 sequence (DNA): TGTGCCAGTAACGCGTACAGCACAGATACGCAGTATTTT.

A word on this clone: The sample holds other DNA sequences that translate to the same CDR3. This chain links TRBV5-1 with TRBJ1-2, with D possibly TRBD1 on 6 matching bases. The V end was cut by 4 bases, the J end by 2 bases, with 9 bases between. Germline CDR1 reads SGHRS; CDR2 reads YFSETQ. The CDR3 has 13 residues. The CDR3: CASSRDTNYGYTF. DNA for the CDR3: TGCGCCAGCAGCCGGGACACCAACTATGGCTACACCTTC.

The V and J genes are TRBV29-1 and TRBJ1-2, with D possibly being TRBD1 (6 bases). With 6 bases removed from V and 4 bases from J, the gap between germline ends came to 9 bases. The germline gives CDR1 SQVTM, CDR2 ANQGSEA. The CDR3 loop spans 11 amino acids. CDR3 nucleotide sequence: TGCAGCGTCACAGGGATCTATGGCTACACCTTC. Protein: CSVTGIYGYTF.

This sequence joins TRBV29-1 and TRBJ1-5; no reliable D call. This CDR3 contains 10 residues. Germline V gene lookup returns CDR1 SQVTM and CDR2 ANQGSEA. The CDR3 DNA follows: TGCCCCGAGGGCAATCAGCCCCAGCATTTT. Translation: CPEGNQPQHF.

The V call is TRBV27, the J call TRBJ1-1; a weak D match, TRBD1 (5 bases). Per germline, CDR1 MNHEY and CDR2 SMNVEV (reference sequence). The CDR3 loop spans 16 amino acids. V was clipped by 7 bases and J by 0 bases, with 18 bases between them. The CDR3 is CASKPQSGGMNTEAFF. The DNA of the CDR3 is TGTGCCAGCAAACCCCAGTCGGGGGGTATGAACACTGAAGCTTTCTTT.

The chain couples TRBV7-2 to TRBJ1-5; the D is unclear. CDR1 is SGHTA, CDR2 FQGNSA, per germline. Between the trimmed V and J ends, which lost 4 bases and 1 base, there was a span of 5 bases. The CDR3 is made up of 13 amino acids. For the CDR3, the DNA is TGTGCCAGCAGCTCCTCCAGCAATCAGCCCCAGCATTTT. Protein: CASSSSSNQPQHF.

The chain couples TRBV5-1 to TRBJ1-3; D might be TRBD1 (6 bases). Between the trimmed V and J ends, which lost 2 bases and 4 bases, there was a span of 16 bases. The germline V gene encodes CDR1 SGHRS and CDR2 YFSETQ. The length of the CDR3 is 16 residues. The CDR3 region is CASSFGTKQSGNTIYF. The CDR3 DNA sequence: TGCGCCAGCAGCTTTGGGACAAAACAGTCCGGAAACACCATATATTTT.

DNA of the CDR3: TGTGCCAGCAGTGAACAGGGGGAAACTAATGAAAAACTGTTTTTT. This sequence encodes CASSEQGETNEKLFF. The chain carries TRBV25-1 and TRBJ1-4; 7 nucleotides align to TRBD1. After removal of 2 bases from V and 1 base from J, the junction contained 1 base not matched to a gene. The CDR3 loop spans 15 amino acids. Per the germline V gene, CDR1 is MGHDK and CDR2 is SYGVNS.

The V and J genes are TRBV6-5 and TRBJ1-5; 9 positions match TRBD1. J gave up 4 bases and V 6 bases, and 4 bases lay outside the gene matches. CDR1 is MNHEY, CDR2 SVGAGI, per germline. The CDR3 consists of 14 residues. DNA of the CDR3: TGTGCCAGCAGGCGACAGGGGGGAAATCAGCCCCAGCATTTT. Translation: CASRRQGGNQPQHF.

This clone was detected a few times. The gene calls are TRBV29-1 and TRBJ2-5; 9 bases fit TRBD1. The CDR3 contains 13 residues. After removal of 3 bases from V and 4 bases from J, the junction contained 3 bases not matched to a gene. The V gene's germline CDR1 is SQVTM and CDR2 ANQGSEA. The DNA for the CDR3 is TGCAGCGTTGAGTTGGACAGGGGAGAGACCCAGTACTTC. This gives the protein CSVELDRGETQYF.

DNA of the CDR3: TGCAGCGTTGAGGAGGCCGGGGAGCTGTTTTTT. Protein: CSVEEAGELFF. The chain carries TRBV29-1 and TRBJ2-2, with D perhaps matching TRBD2 (5 bases). V was cut by 3 bases and J by 6 bases, with 5 bases left in between. Germline CDR1 SQVTM, CDR2 ANQGSEA. The CDR3 spans 11 residues.

The chain uses TRBV7-9 and TRBJ2-3, with TRBD2 matching 7 bases. CDR1 is SEHNR, CDR2 FQNEAQ, per germline (reference sequence). The ends lost 1 base at V and 6 bases at J; junction bases unmatched: 4. The CDR3 runs 14 residues. CDR3: CASSLGLGGDTQYF. The CDR3, as DNA: TGTGCCAGCAGCTTAGGCCTCGGGGGGGATACGCAGTATTTT.

The chain carries TRBV14 and TRBJ2-1; D unresolved. The CDR3 runs 13 residues. V was cut by 1 base and J by 5 bases, with 6 bases left in between. Germline CDR1 SGHDN, CDR2 FVKESK. The CDR3 nucleotides read TGTGCCAGCAGCCAAGGTTACAACAATGAGCAGTTCTTC. Protein: CASSQGYNNEQFF.

This clone was counted between two and nine times. The chain uses TRBV29-1 and TRBJ2-1; TRBD1 agrees at 7 bases. The CDR3 is 12 residues long. Trimming cost V 3 bases and J 7 bases; bases outside gene matches: 3. Germline values: CDR1 SQVTM, CDR2 ANQGSEA. The CDR3, as DNA: TGCAGCGTTGACGGGGACAGTAATGAGCAGTTCTTC. Translation gives CSVDGDSNEQFF.

The V call is TRBV4-3, the J call TRBJ1-1; D unresolved. The V gene's germline CDR1 is LGHNA and CDR2 YSLEER. The germline V and J ends were trimmed by 3 bases and 5 bases, with 19 bases remaining between them. This CDR3 contains 16 residues. This chain's CDR3 is CASSQPAGGVATEAFF. CDR3 bases: TGCGCCAGCAGCCAGCCGGCGGGTGGTGTGGCAACTGAAGCTTTCTTT.

The chain carries TRBV10-3 and TRBJ1-3; 10 nucleotides line up with TRBD1. The CDR3 is 15 residues long. Germline trimming cut 10 bases from V and 0 bases from J; bases unmatched to any gene: 6. CDR1 and CDR2 (germline): ENHRY, SYGVKD. This CDR3 reads CATGQGGLSGNTIYF. The CDR3 DNA follows: TGTGCCACCGGACAGGGGGGCCTCTCTGGAAACACCATATATTTT.

This chain connects TRBV5-1 to TRBJ1-3; 9 nucleotides agree with TRBD1. CDR3 length equals 16 residues. Germline CDR1 SGHRS, CDR2 YFSETQ. The V and J ends lost 4 bases and 2 bases, in that order; junction bases with no gene match: 7. This CDR3 is CASSPGGTGTGNTIYF. In DNA form, the CDR3 reads TGCGCCAGCAGCCCCGGGGGGACAGGGACTGGAAACACCATATATTTT.

This chain links TRBV5-4 with TRBJ2-3; the D is unclear. The CDR3 totals 12 residues. V dropped 2 bases and J dropped 1 base, with 2 bases sitting between them. The germline V gene has CDR1 SGHNT and CDR2 YYREEE (reference sequence). The CDR3 DNA follows: TGTGCCAGCAGCTTCGGCACAGATACGCAGTATTTT. It codes for CASSFGTDTQYF.

V is TRBV7-3 and J is TRBJ2-3; TRBD2 aligns across 7 bases. Germline loops: CDR1 SGHTA, CDR2 FQGTGA. The V segment lost 3 bases and the J segment 1 base; nucleotides outside the gene matches: 10. The CDR3 is 17 residues long. DNA of the CDR3: TGTGCCAGCAGCTTCCAGTTTCCGGGAGGCCGCACAGATACGCAGTATTTT. This sequence encodes CASSFQFPGGRTDTQYF. Together with reference TRBV7-3 and TRBJ2-3, the CDR3 gives the full variable domain: GAGVSQTPSNKVTEKGKYVELRCDPISGHTALYWYRQSLGQGPEFLIYFQGTGAADDSGLPNDRFFAVRPEGSVSTLKIQRTERGDSAVYLCASSFQFPGGRTDTQYFGPGTRLTVL.

The count of this clone is one. The V gene is TRBV2, the J gene TRBJ2-7; the match to TRBD2 covers 9 bases. This CDR3 has 14 residues. V was clipped by 10 bases and J by 4 bases; unmatched bases: 11. Germline lookup yields CDR1 SNHLY and CDR2 FYNNEI. The CDR3 reads CATQATSGGYEQYF. In DNA, the CDR3 is TGTGCCACCCAAGCGACTAGCGGAGGGTACGAGCAGTACTTC.

The gene calls are TRBV3-1 (or the pseudogene TRBV3-2) and TRBJ2-7; D is unresolved. The V gene lost 7 bases and the J gene lost 0 bases, with 7 bases spanning the gap. The germline V gene encodes CDR1 LGHDT and CDR2 YNNKEL (reference sequence). This CDR3 spans 12 amino acids. The DNA for the CDR3 is TGTGCCAGCATTAGCCCCTCCTACGAGCAGTACTTC. Translated, it gives CASISPSYEQYF.

The CDR3 nucleotides read TGCAGCGTTGCCCGTGGACTCGAGGCGAGGGTTGGCTACACCTTC. This gives the protein CSVARGLEARVGYTF. The chain is built from TRBV29-1 and TRBJ1-2, with unresolved D. Germline V gene lookup returns CDR1 SQVTM and CDR2 ANQGSEA. With 4 bases removed from V and 7 bases from J, the gap between germline ends came to 22 bases. CDR3 length: 15 residues.

This chain uses TRBV18 with TRBJ1-2, with D uncertain. Germline V CDR1 and CDR2: KGHSH, LQKENI. This CDR3 spans 14 amino acids. Trimming took 3 bases from V and 4 from J, leaving 12 bases between them. CDR3 coding DNA: TGTGCCAGCTCACCGGACTCCCCGGTCTATGGCTACACCTTC. Amino acid sequence: CASSPDSPVYGYTF.

The rearrangement uses TRBV29-1 and TRBJ2-1; 7 positions match TRBD1. With V trimmed by 7 bases and J by 3 bases, 12 bases remained unmatched. CDR3 length: 15 amino acids. Looked up from germline, CDR1 is SQVTM and CDR2 is ANQGSEA. The CDR3 DNA reads as TGCAGCGGGGGATCGCCGGGACAGTACTACAATGAGCAGTTCTTC. Translation gives CSGGSPGQYYNEQFF.

The genes are TRBV18 and TRBJ1-4; 11 nucleotides agree with TRBD1. The CDR3 covers 15 residues. After removal of 3 bases from V and 6 bases from J, the junction contained 3 bases not matched to a gene. Germline V gene data show CDR1 as KGHSH and CDR2 as LQKENI. The CDR3, as DNA: TGTGCCAGCTCACCCCGGACAGGGGGCGATGAAAAACTGTTTTTT. It yields the protein CASSPRTGGDEKLFF.

This CDR3 is CASSFKIDYGYTF. The CDR3 DNA reads as TGTGCCAGCAGCTTTAAAATCGACTATGGCTACACCTTC. The chain carries TRBV7-2 and TRBJ1-2; D gene ambiguous. The CDR3 length is 13 residues. V was pared by 3 bases and J by 3 bases, with 8 bases between. CDR1 and CDR2 (germline): SGHTA, FQGNSA.

A remark on this clone: The sample has other DNA sequences that encode this CDR3 too. This chain connects TRBV24-1 to TRBJ1-3; 8 nucleotides line up with TRBD1. Germline V CDR1 and CDR2: KGHDR, SFDVKD. After removal of 4 bases from V and 0 bases from J, the junction contained 4 bases not matched to a gene. The CDR3 is made up of 16 amino acids. As DNA, the CDR3 is TGTGCCACCAGTGACCCCGGGACAGGCTCTGGAAACACCATATATTTT. The encoded protein is CATSDPGTGSGNTIYF.

CDR3 region: CASSFSEPEAFF. CDR3 DNA sequence: TGTGCCAGCAGCTTCTCCGAGCCTGAAGCTTTCTTT. V usage is TRBV7-9 and J usage is TRBJ1-1; D unclear. CDR3 size: 12 residues. The germline V and J ends were trimmed by 3 bases and 6 bases, with 8 bases remaining between them. Germline V gives CDR1 SEHNR, CDR2 FQNEAQ (reference sequence).

J is TRBJ2-7 and V is TRBV30; 12 bases fit TRBD1. The germline V gene encodes CDR1 GTSNPN and CDR2 SVGIG (reference sequence). There are 16 residues in the CDR3. The J segment lost 4 bases and the V segment lost 3 bases, leaving 10 bases of the junction unmatched. CDR3 amino acids: CAWRPSGTGGLYEQYF. CDR3 nucleotide sequence: TGTGCCTGGAGACCCTCGGGGACAGGGGGCCTTTACGAGCAGTACTTC.

The chain couples TRBV13 to TRBJ1-3; weak D call: TRBD1 (6 bases). The CDR3 sequence is 15 residues long. Trimming shortened V by 5 bases and J by 4 bases, and 15 bases separated the two germline ends. Germline assignment: CDR1 PRHDT and CDR2 FYEKMQ (reference sequence). This chain's CDR3 is CASSLGGALGNTIYF. The CDR3 nucleotides are TGTGCCAGCAGCCTCGGGGGGGCCCTAGGAAACACCATATATTTT.

CDR3 sequence reads: CASSLTGGGLGELFF. As DNA, the CDR3 is TGTGCCAGCAGCTTAACGGGAGGTGGTCTCGGGGAGCTGTTTTTT. This rearrangement joins TRBV7-9 to TRBJ2-2, with TRBD2 matching 7 bases. Germline lookup yields CDR1 SEHNR and CDR2 FQNEAQ (reference sequence). The CDR3 contains 15 residues. V was clipped by 2 bases and J by 7 bases; unmatched bases: 7. Full variable domain (remainder filled in from reference TRBV7-9 and TRBJ2-2): DTGVSQNPRHKITKRGQNVTFRCDPISEHNRLYWYRQTLGQGPEFLTYFQNEAQLEKSRLLSDRFSAERPKGSFSTLEIQRTEQGDSAMYLCASSLTGGGLGELFFGEGSRLTVL.

This clone was picked up one time. The chain recombines TRBV30 with TRBJ1-1; the D is unclear. Germline V lookup: CDR1 GTSNPN, CDR2 SVGIG (reference sequence). Trimming took 3 bases from V and 10 from J, leaving 12 bases between them. This CDR3 has 11 amino acids. CDR3 in amino acids: CAWSYLSTAFF. DNA of the CDR3: TGTGCCTGGAGCTACCTCTCCACAGCTTTCTTT.